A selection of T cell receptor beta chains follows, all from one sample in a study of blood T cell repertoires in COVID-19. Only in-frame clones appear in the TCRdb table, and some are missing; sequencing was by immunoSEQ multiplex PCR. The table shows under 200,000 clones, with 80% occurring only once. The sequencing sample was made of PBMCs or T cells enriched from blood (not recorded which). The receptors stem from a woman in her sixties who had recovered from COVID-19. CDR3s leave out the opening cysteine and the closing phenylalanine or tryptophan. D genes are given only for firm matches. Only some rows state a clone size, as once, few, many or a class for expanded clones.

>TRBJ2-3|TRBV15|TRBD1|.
ATRDRGTDTQY
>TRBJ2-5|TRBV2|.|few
ASSAGREETQY
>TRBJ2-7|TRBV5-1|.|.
ASSLLPPVGGRESYEQY
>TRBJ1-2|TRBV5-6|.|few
ASSGLPGTSNYGYT
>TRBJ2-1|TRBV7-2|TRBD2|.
ASSPGTSGGAREQF
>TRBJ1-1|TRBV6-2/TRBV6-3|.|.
ASSYMQGLMNTEAF
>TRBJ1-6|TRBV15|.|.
ATSREGGSNPNSPLH
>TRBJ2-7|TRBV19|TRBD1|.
ASSREDRGPYEQY
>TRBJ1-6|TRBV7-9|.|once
ASSLTYVKSSSPLH
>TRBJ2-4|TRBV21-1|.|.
ASSKERGWDIQY
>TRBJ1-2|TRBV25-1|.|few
ASSESLGRNLGYGYT
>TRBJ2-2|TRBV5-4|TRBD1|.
ASSPTGWTGELF
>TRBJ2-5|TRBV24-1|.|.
ATSETGVETQY
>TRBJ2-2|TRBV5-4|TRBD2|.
ASSLLAGGNTGELF
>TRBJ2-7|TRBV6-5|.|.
ASKDIYEQY
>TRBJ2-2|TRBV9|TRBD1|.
ASSVLTGVAGELF
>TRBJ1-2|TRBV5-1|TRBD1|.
ASSSGRGTGRGYT
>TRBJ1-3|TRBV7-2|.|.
ASSLRGISGNTIY
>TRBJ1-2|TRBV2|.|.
ASRDLGQGYGYT
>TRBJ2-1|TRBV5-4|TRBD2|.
ASSSRTSGDNEQF
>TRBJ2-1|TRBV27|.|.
ASSLFSSYNEQF
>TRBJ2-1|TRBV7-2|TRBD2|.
ASSLSRGDYNEQF
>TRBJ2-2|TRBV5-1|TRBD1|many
ASREGQGNTGELF
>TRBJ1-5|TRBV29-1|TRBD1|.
SVLQGSNQPQH
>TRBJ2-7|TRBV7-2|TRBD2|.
ASSLELAGSYEQY
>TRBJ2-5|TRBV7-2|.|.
ASSLARVETQY
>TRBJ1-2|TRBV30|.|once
ACPPRGNYGYT
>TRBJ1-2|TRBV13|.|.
ASSLGGNNYGYT
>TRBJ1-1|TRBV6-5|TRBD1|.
ASRKQGLEAF
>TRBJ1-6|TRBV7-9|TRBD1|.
ASQFAKGQVRSYNSPLH
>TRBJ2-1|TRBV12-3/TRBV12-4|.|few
ASSLTGDEQF
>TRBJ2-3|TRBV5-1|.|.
ASSPGPSSFPDTQY
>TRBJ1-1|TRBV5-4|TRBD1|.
ASSEDRGPEAF
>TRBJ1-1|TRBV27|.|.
ASSLTGPGTEAF
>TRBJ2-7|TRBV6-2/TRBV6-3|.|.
ASSLSGNEQY
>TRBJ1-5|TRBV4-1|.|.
ASSHLDSPYSNQPQH
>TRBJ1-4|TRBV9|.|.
ASSPQVGLVGEKLF
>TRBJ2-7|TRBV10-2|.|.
ASSEGRYYEQY
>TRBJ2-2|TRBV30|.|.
AWSWGLAGELF
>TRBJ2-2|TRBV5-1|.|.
ASRGSEPNTGELF
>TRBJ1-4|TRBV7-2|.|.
ASSLGAGGEKLF
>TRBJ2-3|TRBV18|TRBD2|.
ASSPPGGADTQY
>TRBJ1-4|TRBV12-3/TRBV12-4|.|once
ASSPLNEKLF
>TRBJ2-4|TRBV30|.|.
AWSRGAAKNIQY
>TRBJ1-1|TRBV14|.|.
ASSQGARVAF
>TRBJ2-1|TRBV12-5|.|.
ASGLVLAGVGDEQF
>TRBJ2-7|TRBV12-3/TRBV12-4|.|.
ASSPSYEQY
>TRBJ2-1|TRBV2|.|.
ASSVGSSYNEQF
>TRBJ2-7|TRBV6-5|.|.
ASSYPGGRSYEQY
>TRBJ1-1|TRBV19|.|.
ASSMRGTEAF
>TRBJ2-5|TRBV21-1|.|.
ASSKRSSGEETQY
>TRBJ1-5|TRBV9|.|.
ASSVGGGVNQPQH
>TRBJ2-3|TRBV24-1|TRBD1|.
ATSERTGGRGDTQY
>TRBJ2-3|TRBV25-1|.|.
ASSKGGTDTQY
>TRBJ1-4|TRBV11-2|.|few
ASSLQYAGEKLF
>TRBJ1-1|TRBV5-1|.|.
ASSLVGGRTEAF
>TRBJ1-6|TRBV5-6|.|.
ASSLYRSSYNSPLH
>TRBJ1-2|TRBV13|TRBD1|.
ASSAGTVANYGYT
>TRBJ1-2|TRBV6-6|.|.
ASTGGRGYT
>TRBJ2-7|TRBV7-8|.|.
ASSFYGSSYEQY